The rows below give T cell receptor beta chains drawn from one sample of a study of blood T cell repertoires in COVID-19. The protocol was immunoSEQ multiplex PCR, while the TCRdb copy is restricted to in-frame clones and leaves out a portion. The table includes roughly 100,000 clones, around four fifths detected once. Sequenced sample: peripheral blood. The receptors derive from a man aged 60 to 75 with acute or convalescent COVID-19. Both conserved end residues are part of each CDR3. D genes are given only for firm matches. Some rows mark clone size as missing; the rest say once, few, many or name a class of expanded clone.

j_gene | v_gene | abundance | d_gene | CDR3aa | CDR3nt
TRBJ2-2 | TRBV7-9 | - | TRBD1 | CASIESQGDTGELFF | TGTGCCAGCATCGAGTCACAGGGGGACACCGGGGAGCTGTTTTTT
TRBJ1-2 | TRBV27 | - | TRBD1 | CASSRDRDNYGYTF | TGTGCCAGCAGTCGGGACAGGGATAACTATGGCTACACCTTC
TRBJ1-2 | TRBV20-1 | - | TRBD1 | CSASQGASYYGYTF | TGCAGTGCTAGTCAGGGGGCGTCCTACTATGGCTACACCTTC
TRBJ2-1 | TRBV11-3 | - | TRBD2 | CASSPLRLAGGQQFF | TGTGCCAGCAGCCCCCTGAGACTAGCGGGGGGACAGCAGTTCTTC
TRBJ1-1 | TRBV6-5 | - | - | CASSYSHRAAEAFF | TGTGCCAGCAGTTACTCACACAGGGCTGCTGAAGCTTTCTTT
TRBJ1-5 | TRBV27 | - | - | CASSPMTGINQPQHF | TGTGCCAGCAGCCCCATGACAGGAATCAATCAGCCCCAGCATTTT
TRBJ2-3 | TRBV27 | once | - | CASSYSGLLSTDTQYF | TGTGCCAGCAGTTACTCGGGACTCCTAAGCACAGATACGCAGTATTTT
TRBJ1-6 | TRBV2 | - | - | CASRRQESPLHF | TGTGCCAGCAGGAGGCAAGAGTCACCCCTCCACTTT
TRBJ2-2 | TRBV4-1 | - | TRBD1 | CASSRAGGIAGELFF | TGCGCCAGCAGCCGGGCAGGGGGCATCGCCGGGGAGCTGTTTTTT
TRBJ1-3 | TRBV29-1 | - | TRBD1 | CSVETGTRTSGNTIYF | TGCAGCGTTGAGACAGGGACACGTACCTCTGGAAACACCATATATTTT
TRBJ1-2 | TRBV30 | - | - | CAWRNSGSYGYTF | TGTGCCTGGAGAAACAGCGGGAGCTATGGCTACACCTTC
TRBJ2-1 | TRBV7-2 | - | - | CASSFTSGNYNEQFF | TGTGCCAGCAGCTTTACCAGCGGAAACTACAATGAGCAGTTCTTC
TRBJ2-3 | TRBV5-1 | - | - | CASSSGTGKLPITYF | TGCGCCAGCAGCTCGGGAACAGGGAAACTCCCCATCACGTATTTT
TRBJ1-6 | TRBV6-5 | - | TRBD1 | CASSRDRNYSPLHF | TGTGCCAGCAGTCGGGACAGGAATTATTCACCCCTCCACTTT
TRBJ2-7 | TRBV6-5 | - | TRBD1 | CASRVRDRGSYEQYF | TGTGCCAGCAGGGTCAGGGACAGGGGATCCTACGAGCAGTACTTC
TRBJ2-7 | TRBV12-3/TRBV12-4 | - | TRBD1 | CASSSGTGEQYF | TGTGCCAGCAGCTCCGGGACAGGGGAGCAGTACTTC
TRBJ2-6 | TRBV30 | - | - | CAWRHSGANVLTF | TGTGCCTGGAGACACTCTGGGGCCAACGTCCTGACTTTC
TRBJ2-7 | TRBV7-2 | - | TRBD1 | CASRLDRGDEQYF | TGTGCCAGCAGGCTGGACAGGGGCGACGAGCAGTACTTC
TRBJ2-2 | TRBV3-1/TRBV3-2 | - | - | CASSQVGRSPTGELFF | TGTGCCAGCAGCCAAGTTGGCAGGTCCCCCACCGGGGAGCTGTTTTTT
TRBJ1-5 | TRBV30 | - | TRBD1 | CAWSLPDRGYQPQHF | TGTGCCTGGAGTCTTCCGGACAGGGGGTATCAGCCCCAGCATTTT
TRBJ1-3 | TRBV14 | medium-sized | TRBD1 | CASSPRDRRNTIYF | TGTGCCAGCAGCCCCCGGGACAGAAGAAACACCATATATTTT
TRBJ1-2 | TRBV14 | - | - | CASSFDRDYGYTF | TGTGCCAGCAGCTTCGACAGAGACTATGGCTACACCTTC
TRBJ1-5 | TRBV7-9 | few | TRBD1 | CASSAGQNQPQHF | TGTGCCAGCAGCGCGGGACAGAATCAGCCCCAGCATTTT
TRBJ2-3 | TRBV7-3 | - | TRBD2 | CASSLGLTTDTQYF | TGTGCCAGCAGTTTGGGACTAACCACAGATACGCAGTATTTT
TRBJ1-1 | TRBV29-1 | - | TRBD1 | CSVGGWNTEAFF | TGCAGCGTAGGGGGCTGGAACACTGAAGCTTTCTTT
TRBJ1-2 | TRBV19 | - | - | CASSNSPGTKFGYTF | TGTGCCAGTAGTAACTCCCCCGGGACAAAGTTTGGCTACACCTTC
TRBJ2-7 | TRBV11-2 | - | - | CASSFHRDLGAYEQYF | TGTGCCAGCAGCTTTCACCGGGATTTAGGTGCTTACGAGCAGTACTTC
TRBJ1-1 | TRBV7-2 | - | - | CASSPLGGLAFF | TGTGCCAGCAGCCCCCTCGGAGGCTTAGCTTTCTTT
TRBJ2-7 | TRBV7-8 | - | - | CASSLGIEDGEQYF | TGTGCCAGCAGCTTAGGGATAGAGGATGGCGAGCAGTACTTC
TRBJ1-6 | TRBV29-1 | - | TRBD1 | CRVCSVRQGRRLHDSPLHF | TGCAGAGTTTGCTCCGTAAGACAGGGGAGGAGACTTCATGATTCACCCCTCCACTTT
TRBJ2-7 | TRBV7-2 | - | TRBD1 | CASSFTPGQGEQYF | TGTGCCAGCAGCTTCACGCCGGGACAGGGCGAGCAGTACTTC
TRBJ1-6 | TRBV3-1/TRBV3-2 | - | - | CASSAGDNSPLHF | TGTGCCAGCAGCGCAGGGGATAATTCACCCCTCCACTTT
TRBJ2-3 | TRBV15 | - | TRBD2 | CATSSGLLAGVFTDTQYF | TGTGCCACCAGCTCTGGACTCCTAGCGGGGGTGTTCACAGATACGCAGTATTTT
TRBJ2-5 | TRBV15 | - | - | CATSRQGGETQYF | TGTGCCACCAGCAGACAGGGGGGAGAGACCCAGTACTTC
TRBJ2-7 | TRBV20-1 | - | TRBD1 | CSASHRGPSGFSYEQYF | TGCAGTGCTAGTCACAGGGGGCCGAGCGGCTTCTCCTACGAGCAGTACTTC
TRBJ2-5 | TRBV11-3 | few | - | CASSLVAIETQYF | TGTGCCAGCAGTTTGGTAGCTATAGAGACCCAGTACTTC
TRBJ1-3 | TRBV19 | - | - | CASTGGFSGNTIYF | TGTGCCAGTACCGGGGGGTTCTCTGGAAACACCATATATTTT
TRBJ1-5 | TRBV5-6 | - | - | CASSSLRQPQHF | TGTGCCAGCAGCTCTCTGAGACAGCCCCAGCATTTT
TRBJ2-1 | TRBV7-9 | - | - | CASSLDAGLPTSEQFF | TGTGCCAGCAGCTTAGATGCGGGATTACCCACATCTGAGCAGTTCTTC
TRBJ1-1 | TRBV7-9 | - | - | CASSLIGTEAFF | TGTGCCAGCAGCTTAATCGGCACTGAAGCTTTCTTT
TRBJ2-5 | TRBV9 | - | - | CASSVEQGPVETQYF | TGTGCCAGCAGCGTAGAGCAGGGCCCAGTGGAGACCCAGTACTTC
TRBJ1-6 | TRBV19 | - | - | CASQGSNSPLHF | TGTGCCAGTCAGGGGAGCAATTCACCCCTCCACTTT
TRBJ2-4 | TRBV30 | - | TRBD2 | CAWTAGGNIQYF | TGTGCCTGGACAGCGGGGGGGAACATTCAGTACTTC
TRBJ2-7 | TRBV6-6 | many | - | CASSYVGGAEEQYF | TGTGCCAGCAGTTACGTTGGGGGGGCGGAAGAGCAGTACTTC
TRBJ2-3 | TRBV5-5 | few | TRBD1 | CASSPMGQEHTDTQYF | TGTGCCAGCAGCCCCATGGGACAGGAACACACAGATACGCAGTATTTT
TRBJ2-1 | TRBV7-3 | - | TRBD2 | CASSPPAGDEQFF | TGTGCCAGCAGTCCCCCTGCGGGGGATGAGCAGTTCTTC
TRBJ1-3 | TRBV3-1/TRBV3-2 | - | - | CATSRGNSGNTIYF | TGTGCCACCTCCAGGGGTAACTCTGGAAACACCATATATTTT
TRBJ2-1 | TRBV14 | - | TRBD2 | CASSQVSGKSSYNEQFF | TGTGCCAGCAGCCAAGTAAGCGGGAAGAGCTCCTACAATGAGCAGTTCTTC
TRBJ2-3 | TRBV6-2/TRBV6-3 | - | TRBD2 | CASSGTTRDTQYF | TGTGCCAGCAGTGGGACTACTCGGGATACGCAGTATTTT
TRBJ2-7 | TRBV5-1 | - | TRBD1 | CASSLTGGAGYEQYF | TGCGCCAGCAGCTTAACAGGGGGCGCGGGCTACGAGCAGTACTTC